These 9 T cell receptor beta chains were sequenced from one sample in a study of early T cells in non-severe SARS-CoV-2 infection. Each CDR3 protein is one row after TCRdb ran MiXCR on the 5' RACE reads. The table lists about 80,000 distinct CDR3 sequences, 9.5% to 15% of them singletons. The sample in question was whole blood, obtained at baseline. The receptors come from an adult who was a healthcare worker with PCR-confirmed SARS-CoV-2 infection or an uninfected control (not recorded which). The donor label of this sample is uncertain.

This clonotype was seen many times. V and J are TRBV11-2 and TRBJ2-3; the D call may be TRBD1 or TRBD2 (6 bases each). The CDR3 is 16 residues long. V was clipped by 4 bases and J by 4 bases, with 18 bases between them. Germline CDR1 is SGHAT and CDR2 is FQNNGV. The CDR3 sequence is CASSYPGGPSADTQYF. The DNA of the CDR3 is TGTGCCAGCAGCTACCCCGGGGGCCCTAGCGCAGATACGCAGTATTTT.

This clonotype occurred many times. This chain joins TRBV19 and TRBJ1-2; TRBD1 aligns across 8 bases. This CDR3 is built from 15 residues. J gave up 2 bases and V 8 bases, and 10 bases lay outside the gene matches. CDR1 is LNHDA and CDR2 is SQIVND in the germline V gene (reference sequence). The CDR3 spells CASQIDRGANYGYTF. DNA for the CDR3: TGTGCCAGTCAAATCGACAGGGGCGCGAACTATGGCTACACCTTC.

V usage is TRBV5-1 and J usage is TRBJ1-1; D unresolved. V lost 0 bases, J lost 1 base, and 7 bases lay in between. The CDR3 contains 14 residues. The germline V gene has CDR1 SGHRS and CDR2 YFSETQ. The CDR3 sequence: CASSLVLKNTEAFF. CDR3 DNA: TGCGCCAGCAGCTTGGTACTAAAGAACACTGAAGCTTTCTTT. Drawing the rest from reference TRBV5-1 and TRBJ1-1, the complete variable domain is KAGVTQTPRYLIKTRGQQVTLSCSPISGHRSVSWYQQTPGQGLQFLFEYFSETQRNKGNFPGRFSGRQFSNSRSEMNVSTLELGDSALYLCASSLVLKNTEAFFGQGTRLTVV.

This clonotype was seen at least ten times. The chain employs TRBV6-1 and TRBJ2-7; D uncertain. The CDR3 totals 14 residues. The V gene lost 3 bases and the J gene lost 1 base, with 10 bases spanning the gap. Germline CDR1 MNHNS, CDR2 SASEGT. The chain's CDR3 is CASSDQDGSYEQYF. The CDR3 region has the DNA TGTGCCAGCAGTGATCAGGACGGTTCCTACGAGCAGTACTTC.

This clonotype was detected a few times. The V gene is TRBV12-5, the J gene TRBJ1-1; weak D call: TRBD1 (6 bases). The germline gives CDR1 LGHNT, CDR2 FRNRAP. Trimming cost V 3 bases and J 4 bases, with 18 bases left between them. This CDR3 region has 16 residues. The CDR3 DNA follows: TGTGCTAGTGGTTTCCTTGGAAGGGGGGCGAGCACTGAAGCTTTCTTT. It specifies CASGFLGRGASTEAFF.

This clonotype turned up a few times. This chain connects TRBV19 to TRBJ2-5; 8 positions match TRBD1. Germline assignment: CDR1 LNHDA and CDR2 SQIVND (reference sequence). This CDR3 is built from 15 residues. The junction had 8 bases not matched to a gene; V was cut back by 6 bases and J by 2 bases. The CDR3 protein is CASSSTDREQETQYF. The CDR3 bases are TGTGCCAGTAGCTCTACGGACAGGGAGCAAGAGACCCAGTACTTC.

CDR3 protein: CASSRNRAYEQYF. CDR3 sequence (DNA): TGCGCCAGCAGTAGGAACAGGGCCTACGAGCAGTACTTC. This chain joins TRBV4-3 and TRBJ2-7, with a weak D call TRBD1 (6 bases). Germline V gives CDR1 LGHNA, CDR2 YSLEER. V lost 6 bases, J lost 2 bases, and 11 bases lay in between. There are 13 residues in the CDR3.

This clonotype was seen more than once but under ten times. The V and J genes are TRBV14 and TRBJ2-1, with 10 bases aligning to TRBD2. Germline V gene sequence: CDR1 SGHDN, CDR2 FVKESK. The J segment lost 9 bases and the V segment lost 4 bases, leaving 9 bases of the junction unmatched. The CDR3 length is 15 residues. The DNA for the CDR3 is TGTGCCAGCAGCCGCCTCAGCGGGGGGGCCGGTGAGCAGTTCTTC. This gives the protein CASSRLSGGAGEQFF.

This clonotype has a count of ten or more. This rearrangement joins TRBV7-2 to TRBJ1-1; no firm D call. Germline values: CDR1 SGHTA, CDR2 FQGNSA. Trimming stripped 2 bases from V and 4 bases from J, with 8 bases between. There are 13 residues in the CDR3. CDR3 protein: CASSLTMGTEAFF. In DNA, the CDR3 is TGTGCCAGCAGCTTAACCATGGGCACTGAAGCTTTCTTT.